This is a list of T cell receptor beta chains from one sample in a study of CD8 T cells in acute hepatitis C reinfection. Produced via immunoSEQ multiplex PCR; TCRdb's table is partial and in-frame only. The sample holds over 30,000 clones, approximately 85% seen once. Material: naive CD8+ T cells from PBMCs. The receptors come from a woman aged 18-30 years who spontaneously cleared hepatitis C infection. Both conserved end residues are part of each CDR3. Each record gives: J gene, V gene, D gene, clone size, CDR3 DNA, CDR3 protein. A D gene is named only where the DNA matches it firmly. Size is stated for part of the rows, as once, few or many counts, or as a class when the clone is expanded.

TRBJ2-6 | TRBV7-2 | NA | NA | TGTGCCAGCAGCCCGCCGGGGGCTGGGGCCAACGTCCTGACTTTC | CASSPPGAGANVLTF
TRBJ1-3 | TRBV9 | TRBD1 | NA | TGTGCCAGCTCATCCACAGGGGGCCCTGGAAACACCATATATTTT | CASSSTGGPGNTIYF
TRBJ2-5 | TRBV4-1 | NA | NA | TGCGCCAGCAGCCAAGCGGAGAGAGGAACCCTGGGGCAGACCCAGTACTTC | CASSQAERGTLGQTQYF
TRBJ2-7 | TRBV25-1 | NA | NA | TGTGCCAGCAGCCTATCTGGCGAGCAGTACTTC | CASSLSGEQYF
TRBJ2-2 | TRBV7-3 | TRBD2 | NA | TGTGCCAGCAGCTCCGAAATTACCGGGACTAGTACCGGGGAGCTGTTTTTT | CASSSEITGTSTGELFF
TRBJ2-7 | TRBV15 | NA | NA | TGTGCCACCAGCACTAGGTTGGGCGGGAACCCCTACGAGCAGTACTTC | CATSTRLGGNPYEQYF
TRBJ1-1 | TRBV21-1 | NA | NA | TGTGCCAGCAGCAATTCTCGGACTAGTGCTAGTCGTAACACTGAAGCTTTCTTT | CASSNSRTSASRNTEAFF
TRBJ2-5 | TRBV14 | TRBD2 | NA | TGTGCCAGCAGCCTCCGGGACGGGGGGGTTTCGAAGACCCAGTACTTC | CASSLRDGGVSKTQYF
TRBJ2-2 | TRBV19 | TRBD1 | NA | TGTGCCAGTAGCTACAGGGGGAACACCGGGGAGCTGTTTTTT | CASSYRGNTGELFF
TRBJ1-2 | TRBV9 | NA | NA | TGTGCCAGCAGCGTAGGAAGGACAGCGCCTCACTATGGCTACACCTTC | CASSVGRTAPHYGYTF
TRBJ2-2 | TRBV29-1 | NA | once | TGCAGCGTTGAAGTTGCAGCAAACGGGGAGCTGTTTTTT | CSVEVAANGELFF
TRBJ2-6 | TRBV7-6 | TRBD2 | NA | TGTGCCAGCAGCAAACTAGCGTCTGGGGCCAACGTCCTGACTTTC | CASSKLASGANVLTF
TRBJ2-5 | TRBV29-1 | NA | NA | TGCAGCGTTGGTCTCGGGGTTACACAAGAGACCCAGTACTTC | CSVGLGVTQETQYF
TRBJ2-7 | TRBV27 | TRBD2 | NA | TGTGCCAGCGGCGGGGGGTACGAGCAGTACTTC | CASGGGYEQYF
TRBJ1-5 | TRBV27 | TRBD1 | NA | TGTGCCAGCAGTCCGTCGACAGGGGCCCAGCCCCAGCATTTT | CASSPSTGAQPQHF
TRBJ2-7 | TRBV7-9 | NA | NA | TGTGCCAGCAGCTGGGGGTACGAGCAGTACTTC | CASSWGYEQYF
TRBJ2-7 | TRBV4-1 | TRBD1 | once | TGCGCCAGCAGCCAAGAAGGTTCAGGGACAGGGGTCGAGCAGTACTTC | CASSQEGSGTGVEQYF
TRBJ1-4 | TRBV14 | NA | NA | TGTGCCAGCAGCCAATCCTGGGGGGCCGTCACTGAAAAACTGTTTTTT | CASSQSWGAVTEKLFF